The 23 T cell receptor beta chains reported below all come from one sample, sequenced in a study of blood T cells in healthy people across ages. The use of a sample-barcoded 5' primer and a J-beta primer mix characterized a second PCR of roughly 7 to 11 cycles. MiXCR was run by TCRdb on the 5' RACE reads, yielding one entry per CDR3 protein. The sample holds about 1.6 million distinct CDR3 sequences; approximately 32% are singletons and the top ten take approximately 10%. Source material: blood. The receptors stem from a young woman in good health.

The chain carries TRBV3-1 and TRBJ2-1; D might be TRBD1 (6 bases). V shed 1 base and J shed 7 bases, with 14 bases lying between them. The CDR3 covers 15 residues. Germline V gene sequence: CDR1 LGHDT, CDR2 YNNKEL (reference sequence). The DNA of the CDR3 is TGTGCCAGCAGCCAAGGGCCAGGGGCCCTTAATGAGCAGTTCTTC. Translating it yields CASSQGPGALNEQFF.

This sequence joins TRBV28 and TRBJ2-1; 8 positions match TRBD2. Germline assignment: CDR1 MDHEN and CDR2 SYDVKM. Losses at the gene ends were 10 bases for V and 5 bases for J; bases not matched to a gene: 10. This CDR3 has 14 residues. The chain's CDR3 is CATRQGLGDNEQFF. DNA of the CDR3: TGTGCCACCCGCCAGGGACTAGGAGACAATGAGCAGTTCTTC.

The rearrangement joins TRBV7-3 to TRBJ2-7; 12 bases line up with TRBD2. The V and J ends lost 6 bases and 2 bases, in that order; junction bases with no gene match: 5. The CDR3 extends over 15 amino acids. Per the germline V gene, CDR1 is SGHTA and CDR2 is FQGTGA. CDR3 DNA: TGTGCCAGCAGTTTCTCTAGCGGGGGGGCCTACGAGCAGTACTTC. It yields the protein CASSFSSGGAYEQYF. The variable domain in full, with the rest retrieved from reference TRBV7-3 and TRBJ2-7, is GAGVSQTPSNKVTEKGKYVELRCDPISGHTALYWYRQSLGQGPEFLIYFQGTGAADDSGLPNDRFFAVRPEGSVSTLKIQRTERGDSAVYLCASSFSSGGAYEQYFGPGTRLTVT.

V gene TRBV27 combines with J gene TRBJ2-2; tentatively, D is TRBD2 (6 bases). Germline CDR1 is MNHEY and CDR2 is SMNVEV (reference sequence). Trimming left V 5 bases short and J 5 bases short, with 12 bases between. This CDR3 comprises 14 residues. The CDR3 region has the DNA TGTGCCAGCAGTAACCGACTAGTAACCGGGGAGCTGTTTTTT. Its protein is CASSNRLVTGELFF.

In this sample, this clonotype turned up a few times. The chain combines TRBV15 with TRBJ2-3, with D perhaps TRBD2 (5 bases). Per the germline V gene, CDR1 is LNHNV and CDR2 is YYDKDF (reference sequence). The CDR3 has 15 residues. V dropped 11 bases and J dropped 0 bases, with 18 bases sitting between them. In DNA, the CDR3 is TGTGCCGCCACAGAGGGAGCGGCAAGCACAGATACGCAGTATTTT. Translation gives CAATEGAASTDTQYF.

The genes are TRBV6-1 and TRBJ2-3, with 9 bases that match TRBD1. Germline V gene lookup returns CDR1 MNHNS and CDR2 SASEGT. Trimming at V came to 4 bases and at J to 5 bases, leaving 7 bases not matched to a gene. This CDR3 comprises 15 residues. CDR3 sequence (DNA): TGTGCCAGCAGTGGCCGGGACAGGGAGGGAGATACGCAGTATTTT. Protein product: CASSGRDREGDTQYF.

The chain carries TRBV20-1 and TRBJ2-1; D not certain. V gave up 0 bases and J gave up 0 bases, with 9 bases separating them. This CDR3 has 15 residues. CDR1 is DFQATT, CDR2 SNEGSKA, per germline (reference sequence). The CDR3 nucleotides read TGCAGTGCTAGAGATCGAGTCCTCTCCTACAATGAGCAGTTCTTC. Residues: CSARDRVLSYNEQFF.

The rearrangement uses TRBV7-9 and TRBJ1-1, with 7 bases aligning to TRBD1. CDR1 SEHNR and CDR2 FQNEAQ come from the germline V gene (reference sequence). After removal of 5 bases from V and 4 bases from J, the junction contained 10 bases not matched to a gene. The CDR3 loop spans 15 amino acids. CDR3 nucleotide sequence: TGTGCCAGCAGCCAGCCCAAAACAGGGGCCACTGAAGCTTTCTTT. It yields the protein CASSQPKTGATEAFF.

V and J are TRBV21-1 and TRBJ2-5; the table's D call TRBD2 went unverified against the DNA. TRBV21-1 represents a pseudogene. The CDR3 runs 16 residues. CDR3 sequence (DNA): TGTGTCAGCAGCAAAGGGGAGGGGACTAGCTCCTACAAGCAGTACTTC. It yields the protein CVSSKGEGTSSYKQYF.

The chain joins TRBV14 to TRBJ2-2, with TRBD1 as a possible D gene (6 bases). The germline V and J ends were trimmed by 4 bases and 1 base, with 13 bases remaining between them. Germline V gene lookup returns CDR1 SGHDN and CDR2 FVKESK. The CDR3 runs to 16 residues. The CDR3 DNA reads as TGTGCCAGCAGCCTCCTGACAGGCGTGAACACCGGGGAGCTGTTTTTT. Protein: CASSLLTGVNTGELFF.

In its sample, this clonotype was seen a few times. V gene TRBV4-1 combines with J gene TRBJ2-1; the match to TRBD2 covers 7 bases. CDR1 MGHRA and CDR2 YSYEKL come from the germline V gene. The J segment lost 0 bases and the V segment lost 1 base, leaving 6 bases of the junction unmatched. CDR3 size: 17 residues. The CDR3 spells CASSQGGGRGSYNEQFF. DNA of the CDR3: TGCGCCAGCAGCCAAGGGGGGGGTAGGGGCTCCTACAATGAGCAGTTCTTC.

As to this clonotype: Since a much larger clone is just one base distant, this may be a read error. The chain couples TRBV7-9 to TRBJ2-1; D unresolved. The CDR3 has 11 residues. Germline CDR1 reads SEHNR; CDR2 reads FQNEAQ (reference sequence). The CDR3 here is CAGSFINEQFF. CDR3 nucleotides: TGTGCCGGCAGCTTTATAAATGAGCAGTTCTTC.

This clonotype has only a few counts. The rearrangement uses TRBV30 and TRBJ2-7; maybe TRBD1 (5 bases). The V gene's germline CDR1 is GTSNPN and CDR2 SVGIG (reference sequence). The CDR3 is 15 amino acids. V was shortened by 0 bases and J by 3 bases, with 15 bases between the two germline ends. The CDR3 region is CAWSVNVGQGYEQYF. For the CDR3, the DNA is TGTGCCTGGAGTGTAAACGTCGGGCAGGGCTACGAGCAGTACTTC.

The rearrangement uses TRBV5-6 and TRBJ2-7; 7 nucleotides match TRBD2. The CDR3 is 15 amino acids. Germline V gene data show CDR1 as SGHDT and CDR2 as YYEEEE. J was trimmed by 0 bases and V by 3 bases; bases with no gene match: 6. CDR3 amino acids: CASSSKRGSSYEQYF. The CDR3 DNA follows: TGTGCCAGCAGCTCTAAGCGGGGAAGCTCCTACGAGCAGTACTTC.

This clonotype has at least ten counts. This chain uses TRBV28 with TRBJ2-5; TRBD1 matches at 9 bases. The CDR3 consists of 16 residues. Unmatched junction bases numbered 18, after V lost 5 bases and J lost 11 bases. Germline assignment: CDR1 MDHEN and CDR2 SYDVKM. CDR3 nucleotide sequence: TGTGCCAGCAGTCTCCAAGCGGGACAGGGTCCTCGGGAGCAGTACTTC. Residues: CASSLQAGQGPREQYF.

Written as DNA, the CDR3 is TGTGCCAGCAGCGAGGGACTAGCGGGGGGCCAGGGCGAGCAGTACTTC. Translated, it gives CASSEGLAGGQGEQYF. This sequence joins TRBV7-2 and TRBJ2-7, with TRBD2 matching over 15 bases. Losses at the gene ends were 5 bases for V and 6 bases for J; bases not matched to a gene: 8. The CDR3 extends over 16 amino acids. Germline loops: CDR1 SGHTA, CDR2 FQGNSA.

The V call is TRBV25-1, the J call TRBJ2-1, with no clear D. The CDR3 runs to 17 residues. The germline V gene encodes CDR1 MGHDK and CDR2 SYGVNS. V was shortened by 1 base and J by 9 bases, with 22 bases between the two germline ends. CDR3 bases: TGTGCCAGCAGTGAATCTGCCCCTAGAGCTTGGATCCTTGAGCAGTTCTTC. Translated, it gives CASSESAPRAWILEQFF.

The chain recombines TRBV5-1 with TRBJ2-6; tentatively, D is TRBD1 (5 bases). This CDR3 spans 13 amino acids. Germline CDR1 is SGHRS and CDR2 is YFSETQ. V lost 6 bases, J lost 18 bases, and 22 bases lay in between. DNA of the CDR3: TGCGCCAGCACTCACTCTGGGGCCAACGTCTGGACTTTC. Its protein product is CASTHSGANVWTF. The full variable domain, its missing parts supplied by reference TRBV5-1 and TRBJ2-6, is KAGVTQTPRYLIKTRGQQVTLSCSPISGHRSVSWYQQTPGQGLQFLFEYFSETQRNKGNFPGRFSGRQFSNSRSEMNVSTLELGDSALYLCASTHSGANVWTFGAGSRLTVL.

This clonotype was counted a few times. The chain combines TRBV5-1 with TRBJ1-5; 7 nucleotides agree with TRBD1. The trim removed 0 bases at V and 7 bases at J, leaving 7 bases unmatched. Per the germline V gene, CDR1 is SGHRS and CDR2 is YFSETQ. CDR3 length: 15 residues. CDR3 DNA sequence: TGCGCCAGCAGCTTGGAAGGGGGCTGGAGGCAGCCCCAGCATTTT. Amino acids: CASSLEGGWRQPQHF.

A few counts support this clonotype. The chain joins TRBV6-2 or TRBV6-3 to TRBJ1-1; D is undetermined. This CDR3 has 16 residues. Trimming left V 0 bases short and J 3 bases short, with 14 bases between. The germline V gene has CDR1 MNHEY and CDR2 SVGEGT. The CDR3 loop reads CASSYSVMRFDTEAFF. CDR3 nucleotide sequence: TGTGCCAGCAGTTACTCGGTGATGCGTTTTGACACTGAAGCTTTCTTT.

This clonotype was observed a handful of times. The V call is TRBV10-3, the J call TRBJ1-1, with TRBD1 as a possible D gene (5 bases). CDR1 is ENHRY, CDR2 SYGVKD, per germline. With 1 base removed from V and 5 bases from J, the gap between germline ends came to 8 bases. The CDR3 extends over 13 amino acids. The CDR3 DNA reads TGTGCCATCAGTGAGTTGGGGGGAACTGAAGCTTTCTTT. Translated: CAISELGGTEAFF.

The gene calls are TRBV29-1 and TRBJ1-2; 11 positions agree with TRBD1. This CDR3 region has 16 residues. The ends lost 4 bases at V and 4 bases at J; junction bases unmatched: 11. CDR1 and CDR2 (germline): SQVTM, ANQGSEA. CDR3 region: CSVGPGQGGPFYGYTF. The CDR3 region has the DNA TGCAGCGTTGGACCGGGACAGGGGGGCCCTTTCTATGGCTACACCTTC.

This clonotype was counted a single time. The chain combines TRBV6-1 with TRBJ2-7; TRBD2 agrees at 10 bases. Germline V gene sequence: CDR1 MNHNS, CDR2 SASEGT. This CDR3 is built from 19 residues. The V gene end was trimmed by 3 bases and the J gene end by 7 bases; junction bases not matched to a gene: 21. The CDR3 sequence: CASSDHVGRAGGRWREQYF. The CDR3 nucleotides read TGTGCCAGCAGTGACCACGTTGGGCGAGCGGGGGGGCGTTGGAGGGAGCAGTACTTC.